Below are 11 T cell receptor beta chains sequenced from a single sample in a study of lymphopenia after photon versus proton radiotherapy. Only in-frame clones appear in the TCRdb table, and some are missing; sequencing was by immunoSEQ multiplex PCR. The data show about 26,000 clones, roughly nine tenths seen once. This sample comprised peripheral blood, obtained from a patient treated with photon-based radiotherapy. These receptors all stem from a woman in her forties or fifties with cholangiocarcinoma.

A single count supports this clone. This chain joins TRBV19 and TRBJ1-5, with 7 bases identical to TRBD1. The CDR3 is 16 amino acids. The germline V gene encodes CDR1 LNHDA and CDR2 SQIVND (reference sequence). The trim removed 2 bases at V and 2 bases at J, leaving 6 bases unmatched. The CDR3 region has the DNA TGTGCCAGTAGTATAAACCTCGGACAGGGCAATCAGCCCCAGCATTTT. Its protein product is CASSINLGQGNQPQHF.

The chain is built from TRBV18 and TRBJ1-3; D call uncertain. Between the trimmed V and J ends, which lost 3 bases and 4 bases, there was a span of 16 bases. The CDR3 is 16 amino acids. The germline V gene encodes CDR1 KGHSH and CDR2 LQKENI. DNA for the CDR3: TGTGCCAGCTCACCGACTGCTCCGTCGCAAGGAAACACCATATATTTT. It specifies CASSPTAPSQGNTIYF.

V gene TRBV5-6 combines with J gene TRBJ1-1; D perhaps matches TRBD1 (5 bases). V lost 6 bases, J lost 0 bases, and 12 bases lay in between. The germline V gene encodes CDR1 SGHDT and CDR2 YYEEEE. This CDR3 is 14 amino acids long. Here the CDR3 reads CASTRRGMNTEAFF. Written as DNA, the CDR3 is TGTGCCAGCACGAGGAGGGGCATGAACACTGAAGCTTTCTTT.

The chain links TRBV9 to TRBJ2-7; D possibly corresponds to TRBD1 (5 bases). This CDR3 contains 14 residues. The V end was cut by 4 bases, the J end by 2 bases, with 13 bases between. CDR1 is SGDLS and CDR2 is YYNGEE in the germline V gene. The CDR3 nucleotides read TGTGCCAGCAGCCGTCGACAGTATACCTACGAGCAGTACTTC. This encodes CASSRRQYTYEQYF.

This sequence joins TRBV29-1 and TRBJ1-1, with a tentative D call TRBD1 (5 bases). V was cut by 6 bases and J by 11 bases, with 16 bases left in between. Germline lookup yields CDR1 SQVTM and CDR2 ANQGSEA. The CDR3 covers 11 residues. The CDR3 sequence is CSVSGGKTAFF. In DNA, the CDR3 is TGCAGCGTATCTGGGGGAAAGACGGCTTTCTTT.

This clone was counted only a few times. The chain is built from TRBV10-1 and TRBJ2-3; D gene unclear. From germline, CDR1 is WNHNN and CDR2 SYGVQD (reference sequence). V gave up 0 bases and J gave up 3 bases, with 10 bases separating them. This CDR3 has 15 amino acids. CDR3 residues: CASSESGVGTDTQYF. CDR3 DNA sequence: TGCGCCAGCAGTGAGTCTGGGGTTGGTACAGATACGCAGTATTTT.

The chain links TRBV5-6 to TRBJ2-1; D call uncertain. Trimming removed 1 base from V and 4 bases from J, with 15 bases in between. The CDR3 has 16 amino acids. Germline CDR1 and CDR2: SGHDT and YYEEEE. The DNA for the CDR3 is TGTGCCAGCAGCTTGTTAGGGAAACGGGCATACAATGAGCAGTTCTTC. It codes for CASSLLGKRAYNEQFF.

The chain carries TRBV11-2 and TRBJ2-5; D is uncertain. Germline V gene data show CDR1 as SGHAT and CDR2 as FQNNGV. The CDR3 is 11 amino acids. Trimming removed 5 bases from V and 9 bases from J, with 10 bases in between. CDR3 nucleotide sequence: TGTGCCAGCAGCACGCCGGGCGCCCAGTACTTC. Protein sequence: CASSTPGAQYF.

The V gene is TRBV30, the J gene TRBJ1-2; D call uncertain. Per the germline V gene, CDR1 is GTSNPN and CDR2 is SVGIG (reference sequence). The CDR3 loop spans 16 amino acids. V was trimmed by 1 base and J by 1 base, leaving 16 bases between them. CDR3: CAWSGPPIRDNYGYTF. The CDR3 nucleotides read TGTGCCTGGAGTGGCCCACCGATACGGGATAACTATGGCTACACCTTC.

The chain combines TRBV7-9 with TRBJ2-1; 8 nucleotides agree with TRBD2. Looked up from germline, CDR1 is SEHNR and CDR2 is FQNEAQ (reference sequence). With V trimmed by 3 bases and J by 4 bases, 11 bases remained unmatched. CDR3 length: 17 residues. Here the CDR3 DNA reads TGTGCCAGCAGCTTGCCTTTTGCGGGGGGATCATACAATGAGCAGTTCTTC. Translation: CASSLPFAGGSYNEQFF.

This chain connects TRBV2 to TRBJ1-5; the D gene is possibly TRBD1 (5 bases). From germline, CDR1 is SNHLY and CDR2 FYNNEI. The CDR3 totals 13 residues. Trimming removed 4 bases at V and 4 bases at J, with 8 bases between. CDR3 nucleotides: TGTGCCAGCAGTGGACAGTTAAATCAGCCCCAGCATTTT. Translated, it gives CASSGQLNQPQHF.